This T cell receptor (beta chain) is from a study of cytomegalovirus exposure and HLA in healthy donors. With 60 Vbeta and 13 Jbeta primers, the PCR was carried out. The authors' processing: Counted up in a later analysis, unique TCR beta chains came to roughly 80 million, with about 10 million shared. Here immunoSEQ multiplex PCR was the method, and the copy in TCRdb shows in-frame clones only, minus some. The V and J calls and clone size come from that table; D and trimming were worked out from the DNA. The data hold about 110,000 clones, with almost 75% observed a single time. As to this clone: Its specificity is not known.

V lost 4 bases, J lost 4 bases, and 12 bases lay in between. From germline, CDR1 is ENHRY and CDR2 SYGVKD. The CDR3 has 14 residues. Study results and limitations: In a later analysis, HLA-associated beta chains showed higher expansion and lower generation probabilities than comparable chains.

The TCR was taken from a middle-aged man in good health and CMV-seronegative. The chain is built from TRBV10-3 and TRBJ2-3; TRBD2 might be the D (6 bases). Source material: PBMCs. The CDR3 DNA follows: TGTGCCATCAGTGGCTGGAGGGTCCCAGATACGCAGTATTTT. Protein sequence: CAISGWRVPDTQYF.